The source of this T cell receptor (beta chain) is a study of cytomegalovirus exposure and HLA in healthy donors. With respect to this clone: The antigen remains unidentified.

Primers included in the PCR were 60 Vbeta and 13 Jbeta primers. TCRdb's table, derived via immunoSEQ multiplex PCR, lists solely in-frame clones and lacks some. Among some 130,000 clones listed, roughly four fifths were seen once. Findings of the study overall: Follow-up analysis later connected one missense variant in DCLRE1C with trimming of TCR beta V- and J-genes. Accurate prediction of most subjects' HLA-A and HLA-B alleles from TCR beta sequences was reported. A later analysis showed HLA-associated TCR beta chains outstripping equally common others in clonal expansion.

This CDR3 spans 17 amino acids. Trimming at V came to 2 bases and at J to 4 bases, leaving 11 bases not matched to a gene. Germline V CDR1 and CDR2: SGHTA, FQGNSA. The clonotype originates from a young woman in good health and CMV-seropositive. Material for sequencing was PBMCs. The V gene is TRBV7-2, the J gene TRBJ1-2, with 9 bases that match TRBD1. CDR3 amino acids: CASSLLGRTGATYGYTF. CDR3 sequence (DNA): TGTGCCAGCAGCTTACTCGGGAGGACAGGGGCTACCTATGGCTACACCTTC.